This is a list of T cell receptor beta chains from one sample in a study of shared clonotypes between healthy human individuals. Assay: immunoSEQ multiplex PCR; the TCRdb copy retains only in-frame clones and omits some. Of fewer than 650,000 clones in the sample, 76% were seen once. Sequencing was carried out using PBMCs. Receptor source: a woman in her thirties or forties in good health. Some clones in this sample may be carry-over from other donors' samples. Both conserved end residues are part of each CDR3. A D gene is named only where the DNA matches it firmly. Size is stated for part of the rows, as once, few or many counts, or as a class when the clone is expanded.

abundance | d_gene | j_gene | v_gene | CDR3aa | CDR3nt
once | TRBD2 | TRBJ2-5 | TRBV5-1 | CASSIGTSGAETQYF | TGCGCCAGCAGCATTGGGACTAGCGGGGCAGAGACCCAGTACTTC
- | - | TRBJ2-7 | TRBV4-2 | CASSQWESSSYEQYF | TGTGCCAGCAGCCAGTGGGAGTCCAGCTCCTACGAGCAGTACTTC
few | - | TRBJ2-2 | TRBV2 | CASSKQAPFNTGELFF | TGTGCCAGCAGTAAGCAGGCTCCCTTTAACACCGGGGAGCTGTTTTTT
- | - | TRBJ1-5 | TRBV18 | CASSPYADSNQPQHF | TGTGCCAGCTCACCCTACGCGGATAGCAATCAGCCCCAGCATTTT
- | - | TRBJ1-5 | TRBV28 | CASTGNQPQHF | TGTGCCAGCACCGGGAATCAGCCCCAGCATTTT
- | TRBD2 | TRBJ2-7 | TRBV5-4 | CASSPGLSSGEQYF | TGTGCCAGCAGCCCGGGACTATCATCGGGCGAGCAGTACTTC
- | TRBD1 | TRBJ1-1 | TRBV5-1 | CASSLGTGDGLKNTEAFF | TGCGCCAGCAGCTTAGGGACAGGGGATGGGTTAAAGAACACTGAAGCTTTCTTT
- | - | TRBJ2-2 | TRBV6-4 | CASSDSPGELFF | TGTGCCAGCAGTGACAGTCCCGGGGAGCTGTTTTTT
many | - | TRBJ2-7 | TRBV6-1 | CASNPGPTYEQYF | TGTGCCAGCAATCCAGGGCCCACGTACGAGCAGTACTTC
few | TRBD2 | TRBJ2-3 | TRBV6-6 | CASSYAGVTTDTQYF | TGTGCCAGCAGTTACGCGGGAGTGACCACAGATACGCAGTATTTT
- | - | TRBJ2-1 | TRBV5-1 | CASRDTWNEQFF | TGCGCCAGCAGGGACACTTGGAATGAGCAGTTCTTC
- | TRBD2 | TRBJ2-1 | TRBV18 | CASSGLQSNEQFF | TGTGCCAGCTCGGGACTACAAAGCAATGAGCAGTTCTTC
- | - | TRBJ2-2 | TRBV2 | CASKTGRVDTGELFF | TGTGCCAGCAAGACAGGGAGGGTGGACACCGGGGAGCTGTTTTTT
- | - | TRBJ1-1 | TRBV5-1 | CASSSDRMNTEAFF | TGCGCCAGCAGCTCCGACAGGATGAACACTGAAGCTTTCTTT
- | - | TRBJ2-7 | TRBV30 | CACRQSSYEQYF | TGTGCCTGCCGACAGAGCTCCTACGAGCAGTACTTC
once | TRBD2 | TRBJ2-3 | TRBV9 | CASSLRLAGAGGTQYF | TGTGCCAGCAGCCTGAGATTAGCGGGAGCGGGGGGTACGCAGTATTTT
- | - | TRBJ2-7 | TRBV30 | CAWSVPLGEQYF | TGTGCCTGGAGTGTACCCCTAGGCGAGCAGTACTTC
- | - | TRBJ2-2 | TRBV5-1 | CASSLDLGANTGELFF | TGCGCCAGCAGCTTGGATCTGGGGGCGAACACCGGGGAGCTGTTTTTT
- | - | TRBJ2-3 | TRBV5-1 | CASSLSRYTDTQYF | TGCGCCAGCAGCTTGTCTAGGTACACAGATACGCAGTATTTT
- | - | TRBJ2-7 | TRBV9 | CASSATGTRSGEQYF | TGTGCCAGCAGCGCCACGGGGACAAGGTCCGGCGAGCAGTACTTC
- | TRBD2 | TRBJ2-1 | TRBV10-2 | CASSENLASGSVEQFF | TGCGCCAGCAGTGAGAATTTGGCTAGCGGGAGTGTTGAGCAGTTCTTC
once | TRBD1 | TRBJ2-2 | TRBV5-1 | CASSLGGRSGELFF | TGCGCCAGCAGCTTAGGGGGCCGCTCCGGGGAGCTGTTTTTT
- | - | TRBJ2-7 | TRBV5-1 | CASGLAEYYEQYF | TGCGCCAGTGGATTAGCGGAATACTACGAGCAGTACTTC
- | TRBD1 | TRBJ1-1 | TRBV28 | CASRLNRGHQAFF | TGTGCCAGCAGGTTGAACAGGGGGCATCAAGCTTTCTTT
- | - | TRBJ2-7 | TRBV10-1 | CASSEGPGATYEQYF | TGCGCCAGCAGTGAAGGTCCGGGAGCGACCTACGAGCAGTACTTC
- | TRBD2 | TRBJ2-1 | TRBV5-1 | CASSFTSGGNNEQFF | TGCGCCAGCAGCTTCACTAGCGGAGGGAACAATGAGCAGTTCTTC
- | - | TRBJ2-2 | TRBV7-3 | CASSLWSATNTGELFF | TGTGCCAGCAGCTTATGGTCTGCGACGAACACCGGGGAGCTGTTTTTT
few | - | TRBJ2-3 | TRBV5-6 | CASSRDRTDTQYF | TGTGCCAGCAGCCGGGACCGCACAGATACGCAGTATTTT
- | TRBD1 | TRBJ1-1 | TRBV5-4 | CASSAGGSLMNTEAFF | TGTGCCAGCAGTGCAGGGGGTTCTCTAATGAACACTGAAGCTTTCTTT
- | - | TRBJ2-3 | TRBV7-9 | CASSLGAGQYF | TGTGCCAGCAGCCTCGGCGCGGGGCAGTATTTT
- | TRBD2 | TRBJ2-1 | TRBV5-1 | CASSLASGTITSSYNEQFF | TGCGCCAGCAGCTTGGCCAGCGGGACCATAACGAGCTCCTACAATGAGCAGTTCTTC
once | - | TRBJ1-2 | TRBV9 | CASSVTPNYGYTF | TGTGCCAGCAGCGTCACACCAAACTATGGCTACACCTTC
- | - | TRBJ1-4 | TRBV10-3 | CAISESGDETKLFF | TGTGCCATCAGTGAGTCGGGGGACGAGACAAAACTGTTTTTT
- | - | TRBJ2-5 | TRBV4-1 | CASSQEGGWETQYF | TGCGCCAGCAGCCAAGAAGGGGGATGGGAGACCCAGTACTTC
- | - | TRBJ2-5 | TRBV15 | CATSGDWRNQETQYF | TGTGCCACCAGCGGGGACTGGCGAAATCAAGAGACCCAGTACTTC
- | - | TRBJ2-7 | TRBV7-8 | CASSLGRGHIYEQYF | TGTGCCAGCAGCTTAGGGCGGGGACATATTTACGAGCAGTACTTC
- | - | TRBJ2-3 | TRBV9 | CASSVVTDTQYF | TGTGCCAGCAGCGTTGTCACTGATACGCAGTATTTT
- | - | TRBJ1-1 | TRBV4-2 | CASSQYGRDTGEVWNTEAFF | TGTGCCAGCAGCCAATATGGAAGGGACACTGGGGAGGTTTGGAACACTGAAGCTTTCTTT
once | - | TRBJ1-2 | TRBV18 | CASSPPSLESYGYAF | TGTGCCAGCTCACCTCCTTCTCTCGAGTCCTATGGCTACGCCTTC
- | TRBD2 | TRBJ2-5 | TRBV6-4 | CASSRNGLAEETQYF | TGTGCCAGCAGTAGAAACGGACTAGCGGAAGAGACCCAGTACTTC
- | TRBD1 | TRBJ1-4 | TRBV19 | CASSGAGGNEKLFF | TGTGCCAGTAGTGGGGCAGGGGGCAATGAAAAACTGTTTTTT
- | TRBD1 | TRBJ1-5 | TRBV28 | CASTRQGGETQPQHF | TGTGCCAGCACCCGACAGGGGGGCGAAACTCAGCCCCAGCATTTT
- | - | TRBJ2-7 | TRBV15 | CATSRDQAYEQYF | TGTGCCACCAGCAGAGATCAGGCCTACGAGCAGTACTTC
- | - | TRBJ1-3 | TRBV11-3 | CASSGGFPGNTIYF | TGTGCCAGCAGCGGTGGATTCCCTGGAAACACCATATATTTT